Below are 14 T cell receptor beta chains sequenced from a single sample in a study of T cells in Graves' hyperthyroidism and ophthalmopathy (dated by TCRdb to 2018 to 2020). The library was built by means of multiplex PCR. Instrument used: Illumina HiSeq 2000. Amplification of TCR beta CDR3 regions was carried out from RNA transcripts. The first round of RT-PCR for the TCR CDR3 was performed with the HTBI primer set and the Qiagen OneStep RT-PCR kit. The public reads were reprocessed in TCRdb via fastp at Q25 and MiXCR, keeping in-frame beta chains. One record per CDR3 amino acid sequence lists the most common genes and DNA. Recorded for this sample are a few hundred thousand distinct CDR3 sequences; roughly 15% of them occurred a single time. In total, the top ten clones hold around 30% of the sample. The sequenced material came from blood. These TCRs come from a woman aged 45-59 years with Graves' hyperthyroidism that later progressed to Graves' ophthalmopathy.

The chain recombines TRBV15 with TRBJ2-1, with D maybe TRBD1 (5 bases). Germline values: CDR1 LNHNV, CDR2 YYDKDF (reference sequence). The CDR3 is 16 amino acids. CDR3 amino acids: CTISRALQGAGNEQFF. CDR3 sequence (DNA): TGTACCATCAGCAGAGCCCTGCAAGGGGCTGGCAATGAGCAGTTCTTC.

This clonotype showed up many times. As DNA, the CDR3 is TGTGCCAGCTCACCACTAGGTACAGGGGGCGAATACGAGCAGTACTTC. This encodes CASSPLGTGGEYEQYF. The chain links TRBV18 to TRBJ2-7; 9 nucleotides align to TRBD1. The CDR3 length is 16 residues. Germline lookup yields CDR1 KGHSH and CDR2 LQKENI. The ends lost 1 base at V and 4 bases at J; junction bases unmatched: 8.

This clonotype was seen repeatedly, ten times or more. The V gene is TRBV30, the J gene TRBJ1-1, with D tentatively TRBD1 (5 bases). Germline V gene sequence: CDR1 GTSNPN, CDR2 SVGIG (reference sequence). The CDR3 consists of 10 residues. The ends were cut back, 4 bases at V and 7 bases at J, with 7 bases in the middle. CDR3 residues: CAWIQGEAFF. In nucleotides, the CDR3 is TGTGCCTGGATTCAGGGTGAAGCTTTCTTT.

A few counts support this clonotype. The chain joins TRBV29-1 to TRBJ1-2, with D uncertain. The V and J ends lost 3 bases and 0 bases respectively, with 8 bases between them. In germline, CDR1 is SQVTM, CDR2 ANQGSEA. The length of the CDR3 is 13 residues. CDR3: CSVDHATNYGYTF. DNA for the CDR3: TGCAGCGTTGATCATGCAACTAACTATGGCTACACCTTC.

This clonotype was counted many times. V and J are TRBV2 and TRBJ2-3, with a weak D call TRBD2 (6 bases). Per germline, CDR1 SNHLY and CDR2 FYNNEI. The CDR3 spans 15 residues. V was clipped by 6 bases and J by 2 bases, with 15 bases between them. CDR3 sequence: CASRDPGTYTDTQYF. The CDR3 bases are TGTGCCAGCAGGGACCCCGGGACTTACACAGATACGCAGTATTTT.

This sequence joins TRBV13 and TRBJ2-6; 7 bases match TRBD2. Germline V gene lookup returns CDR1 PRHDT and CDR2 FYEKMQ (reference sequence). The ends lost 0 bases at V and 2 bases at J; junction bases unmatched: 4. This CDR3 comprises 17 residues. In DNA form, the CDR3 reads TGTGCCAGCAGCTTAGGCCTTGGGGGGGCTGGGGCCAACGTCCTGACTTTC. It specifies CASSLGLGGAGANVLTF.

Points on this clonotype: Mismatch with germline at one junction end may stem from a read error. The V call is TRBV6-5, the J call TRBJ1-1; maybe TRBD1 (5 bases). The germline V gene encodes CDR1 MNHEY and CDR2 SVGAGI. The CDR3 totals 15 residues. The DNA for the CDR3 is TGTGCCTGCAGTTACCCAGGGACTGGGGGCACTGAAGCTTTCTTT. Encoded protein: CACSYPGTGGTEAFF.

This clonotype was observed a few times. This sequence joins TRBV6-5 and TRBJ1-2; 7 bases are a match to TRBD1. Germline V CDR1 and CDR2: MNHEY, SVGAGI. J was trimmed by 6 bases and V by 6 bases; bases with no gene match: 10. This CDR3 is 14 amino acids long. The CDR3 reads CASSPRATGNGYTF. The CDR3 DNA sequence: TGTGCCAGCAGCCCCCGGGCGACAGGGAATGGCTACACCTTC.

This clonotype has just a few counts. The rearrangement joins TRBV10-3 to TRBJ2-3, with 7 bases lining up with TRBD1. The germline V gene has CDR1 ENHRY and CDR2 SYGVKD. The CDR3 consists of 17 residues. After removal of 4 bases from V and 2 bases from J, the junction contained 12 bases not matched to a gene. The CDR3 protein is CAISGLRAGGDTDTQYF. The DNA for the CDR3 is TGTGCCATCAGTGGGTTACGGGCAGGGGGTGACACAGATACGCAGTATTTT.

In this sample, this clonotype turned up many times. The chain links TRBV24-1 to TRBJ2-1, with D possibly matching TRBD2 (5 bases). The germline gives CDR1 KGHDR, CDR2 SFDVKD. The CDR3 spans 15 residues. V dropped 3 bases and J dropped 6 bases, with 14 bases sitting between them. The CDR3 coding sequence is TGTGCCACCAGTGATCCTCTAGCAGTCGTCAATGAGCAGTTCTTC. Translated, it gives CATSDPLAVVNEQFF.

As regards this clonotype: Mismatch with germline at one junction end may stem from a read error. V is TRBV6-2 or TRBV6-3 and J is TRBJ2-1; TRBD2 matches 7 bases. Germline CDR1 reads MNHEY; CDR2 reads SVGEGT. This CDR3 spans 15 amino acids. For the CDR3, the DNA is TGTGCCTCCCCGCGGGGGTCCAGATCGGTTGGTGAGCAGCTCTTC. It specifies CASPRGSRSVGEQLF.

This clonotype appeared many times. V usage is TRBV7-2 and J usage is TRBJ2-3; 10 bases align to TRBD2. This CDR3 has 15 residues. Germline lookup yields CDR1 SGHTA and CDR2 FQGNSA. J was trimmed by 4 bases and V by 6 bases; bases with no gene match: 7. The chain's CDR3 is CASSYSGRTPDTQYF. As DNA, the CDR3 is TGTGCCAGCAGTTATAGCGGGAGGACCCCAGATACGCAGTATTTT.

Ten or more counts support this clonotype. The V gene is TRBV5-1, the J gene TRBJ2-5, with 11 bases matching TRBD1. The CDR3 runs to 15 residues. Germline loops: CDR1 SGHRS, CDR2 YFSETQ. Trimming took 2 bases from V and 7 from J; bases not matched to a gene: 7. CDR3 in DNA: TGCGCCAGCAGCTTAACCGGGACAGGGGGTTCGACCCAGTACTTC. The encoded protein is CASSLTGTGGSTQYF. Using reference TRBV5-1 and TRBJ2-5 for the parts outside the CDR3, the full variable domain is KAGVTQTPRYLIKTRGQQVTLSCSPISGHRSVSWYQQTPGQGLQFLFEYFSETQRNKGNFPGRFSGRQFSNSRSEMNVSTLELGDSALYLCASSLTGTGGSTQYFGPGTRLLVL.

This clonotype was recorded many times. V gene TRBV11-2 combines with J gene TRBJ1-1; perhaps TRBD1 as D (5 bases). Germline CDR1 reads SGHAT; CDR2 reads FQNNGV. Trimming removed 6 bases from V and 1 base from J, with 12 bases in between. CDR3 length: 14 amino acids. As DNA, the CDR3 is TGTGCCAGCAGGTCGAGAGACAGGAACACTGAAGCTTTCTTT. Its protein is CASRSRDRNTEAFF.